This TCR beta chain was recorded in a study of T cells after yellow fever vaccination. About the research overall: With SMART-Seq v4 Ultra Low Input, the fractions containing low cell numbers were prepared. General study points: The secondary response peaked faster, at day 5 versus 15, but was weaker.

The V and J ends lost 9 bases and 8 bases respectively, with 22 bases between them. The CDR3 runs 15 residues. Looked up from germline, CDR1 is MDHEN and CDR2 is SYDVKM. A note on this clonotype: Its antigen is not identified.

In TCRdb, the 5' RACE reads were re-called with MiXCR into one record per CDR3 protein. Altogether some 340,000 distinct CDR3 sequences are present, roughly 3.9% being singletons, with the ten largest covering just under 25%. Here the sequenced sample was PBMCs, taken 5 days after the yellow fever booster vaccination. This chain links TRBV28 with TRBJ2-2; D possibly corresponds to TRBD2 (6 bases). The TCR sequence derives from a man younger than 30 who received the YFV17D yellow fever vaccine. The DNA for the CDR3 is TGTGCCAGAAGTGGTATAGCGGCCGCGAAAGGGGAGCTGTTTTTT. Amino acid sequence: CARSGIAAAKGELFF.